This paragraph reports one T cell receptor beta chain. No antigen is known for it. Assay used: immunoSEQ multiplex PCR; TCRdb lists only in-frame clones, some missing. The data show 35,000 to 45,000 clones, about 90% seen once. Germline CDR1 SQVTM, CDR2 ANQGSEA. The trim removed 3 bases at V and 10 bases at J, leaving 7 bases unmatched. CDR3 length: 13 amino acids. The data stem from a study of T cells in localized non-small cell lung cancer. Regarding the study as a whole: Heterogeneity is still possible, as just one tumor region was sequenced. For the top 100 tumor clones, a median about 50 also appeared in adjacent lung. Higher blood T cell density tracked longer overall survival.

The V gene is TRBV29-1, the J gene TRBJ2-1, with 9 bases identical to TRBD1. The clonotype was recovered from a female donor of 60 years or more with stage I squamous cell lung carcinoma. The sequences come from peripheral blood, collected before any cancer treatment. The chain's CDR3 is CSVERTGAREQFF. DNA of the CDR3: TGCAGCGTTGAGAGGACAGGGGCCCGGGAGCAGTTCTTC.